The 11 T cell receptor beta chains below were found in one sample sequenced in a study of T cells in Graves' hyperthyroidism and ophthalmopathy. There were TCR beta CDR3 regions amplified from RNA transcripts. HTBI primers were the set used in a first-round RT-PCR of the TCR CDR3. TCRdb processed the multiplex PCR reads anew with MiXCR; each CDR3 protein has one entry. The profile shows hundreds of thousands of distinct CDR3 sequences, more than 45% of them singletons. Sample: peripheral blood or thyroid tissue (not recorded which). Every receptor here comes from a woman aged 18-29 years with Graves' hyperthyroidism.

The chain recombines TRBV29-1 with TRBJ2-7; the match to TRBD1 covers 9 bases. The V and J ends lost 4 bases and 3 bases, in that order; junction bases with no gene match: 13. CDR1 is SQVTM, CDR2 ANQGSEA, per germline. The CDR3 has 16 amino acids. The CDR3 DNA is TGCAGCGTTGGAGACCCGGGACAGGGTGTCGGCTACGAGCAGTACTTC. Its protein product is CSVGDPGQGVGYEQYF.

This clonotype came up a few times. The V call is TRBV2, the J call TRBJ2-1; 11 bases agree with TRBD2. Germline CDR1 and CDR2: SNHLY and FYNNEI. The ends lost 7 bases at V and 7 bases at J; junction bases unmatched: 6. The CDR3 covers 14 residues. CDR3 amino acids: CASKLGLAENEQFF. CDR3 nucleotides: TGTGCCAGCAAGCTGGGACTAGCGGAAAATGAGCAGTTCTTC.

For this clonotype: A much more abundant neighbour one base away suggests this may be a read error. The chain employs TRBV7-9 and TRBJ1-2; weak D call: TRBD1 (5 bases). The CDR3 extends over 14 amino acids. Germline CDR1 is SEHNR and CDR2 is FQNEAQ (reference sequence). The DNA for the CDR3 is TGTGCCGGCAGCTTAGCAGGGAACGGCTATGGCTACACCTTC. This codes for CAGSLAGNGYGYTF.

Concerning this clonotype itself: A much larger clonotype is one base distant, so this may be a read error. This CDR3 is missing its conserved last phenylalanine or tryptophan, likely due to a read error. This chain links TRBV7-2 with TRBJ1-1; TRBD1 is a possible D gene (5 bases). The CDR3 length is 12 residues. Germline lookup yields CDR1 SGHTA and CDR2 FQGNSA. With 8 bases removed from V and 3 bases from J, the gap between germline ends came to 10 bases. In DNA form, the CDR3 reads TGTGCCAGCCAGGGCAGCGACACTGAAGCTTTCTCT. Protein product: CASQGSDTEAFS.

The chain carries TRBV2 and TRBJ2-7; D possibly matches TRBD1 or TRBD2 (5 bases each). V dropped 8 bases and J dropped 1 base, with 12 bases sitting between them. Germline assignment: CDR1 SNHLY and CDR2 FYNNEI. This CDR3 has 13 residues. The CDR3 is CASGTSLSYEQYF. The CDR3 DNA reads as TGTGCCAGCGGGACCTCGCTATCCTACGAGCAGTACTTC.

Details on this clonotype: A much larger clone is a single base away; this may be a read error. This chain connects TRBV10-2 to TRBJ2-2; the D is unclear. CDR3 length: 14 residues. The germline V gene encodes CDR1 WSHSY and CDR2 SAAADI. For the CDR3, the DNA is TGCGCCAGCAGTGAGTTGGAGTATCGTGTGGAGCTGTCTTTT. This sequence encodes CASSELEYRVELSF.

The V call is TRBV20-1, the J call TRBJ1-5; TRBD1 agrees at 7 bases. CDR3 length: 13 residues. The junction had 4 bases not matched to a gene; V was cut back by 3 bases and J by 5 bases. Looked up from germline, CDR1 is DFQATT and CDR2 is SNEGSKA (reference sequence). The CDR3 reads CSASVQGDQPQHF. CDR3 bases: TGCAGTGCTAGTGTGCAGGGGGATCAGCCCCAGCATTTT.

CDR3 protein: CASSSGGTANTEAFF. The CDR3 DNA reads TGTGCCAGCAGCTCAGGAGGGACGGCGAACACTGAAGCTTTCTTT. This rearrangement joins TRBV5-4 to TRBJ1-1, with D possibly being TRBD1 (5 bases). CDR3 length: 15 amino acids. V lost 3 bases to trimming and J lost 1 base, with 13 bases between them. The V gene's germline CDR1 is SGHNT and CDR2 YYREEE (reference sequence).

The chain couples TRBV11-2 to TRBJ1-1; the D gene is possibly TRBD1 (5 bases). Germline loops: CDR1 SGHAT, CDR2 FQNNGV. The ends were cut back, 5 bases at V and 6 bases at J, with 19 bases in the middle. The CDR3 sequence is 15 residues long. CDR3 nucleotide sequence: TGTGCCAGCAGCACCAGACAGCGATTTAACGCTGAAGCTTTCTTT. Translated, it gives CASSTRQRFNAEAFF.

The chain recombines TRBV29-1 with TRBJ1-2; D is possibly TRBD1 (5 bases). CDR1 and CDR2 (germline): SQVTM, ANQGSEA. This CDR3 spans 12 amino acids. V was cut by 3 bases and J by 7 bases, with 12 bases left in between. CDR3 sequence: CSVEGRAGGYTF. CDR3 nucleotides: TGCAGCGTTGAGGGCAGGGCCGGTGGCTACACCTTC.

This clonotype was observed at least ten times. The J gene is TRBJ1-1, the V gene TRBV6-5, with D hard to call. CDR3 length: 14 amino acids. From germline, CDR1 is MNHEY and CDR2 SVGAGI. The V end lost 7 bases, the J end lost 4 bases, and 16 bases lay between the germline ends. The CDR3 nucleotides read TGTGCCAGCAAGCGGGATGTTACGGGCACTGAAGCTTTCTTT. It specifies CASKRDVTGTEAFF.